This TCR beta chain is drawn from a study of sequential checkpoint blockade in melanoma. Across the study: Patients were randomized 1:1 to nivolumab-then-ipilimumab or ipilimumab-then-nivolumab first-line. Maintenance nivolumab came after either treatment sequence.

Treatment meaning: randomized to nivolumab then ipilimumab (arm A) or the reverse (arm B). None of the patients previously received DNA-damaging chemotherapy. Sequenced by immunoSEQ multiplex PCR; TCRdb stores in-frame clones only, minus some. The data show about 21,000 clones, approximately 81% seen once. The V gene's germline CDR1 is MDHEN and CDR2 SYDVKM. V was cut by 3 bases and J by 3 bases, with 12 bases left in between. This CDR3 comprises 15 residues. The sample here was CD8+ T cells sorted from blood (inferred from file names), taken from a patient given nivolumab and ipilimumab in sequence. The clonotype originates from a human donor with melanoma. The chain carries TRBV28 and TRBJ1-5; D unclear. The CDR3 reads CASSLERTTNQPQHF. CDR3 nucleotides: TGTGCCAGCAGTTTGGAGAGAACAACCAATCAGCCCCAGCATTTT.